The rows below give T cell receptor beta chains drawn from one sample of a study of patients and donors after allogeneic stem cell transplantation. TCRdb reprocessed the RT-PCR reads with MiXCR, giving one entry per CDR3 protein. The sample consists of hundreds of thousands of distinct CDR3 sequences, under 20% of them appearing once. Sequenced: blood, either unsorted or a sorted T cell fraction (not recorded which). The receptors originated from a human donor who was either an allogeneic HSCT recipient or a stem cell or donor lymphocyte infusion donor (not recorded which). It is not recorded whose cells these are; they may come from a transplant donor. Each CDR3 is given without its conserved first and last residue.

CDR3 protein: ASSLVLAGYTGELF
V gene: TRBV5-1
J gene: TRBJ2-2

CDR3 protein: AAEGGGAGTNYGYT
V gene: TRBV10-3
J gene: TRBJ1-2

CDR3 protein: ASSQDDRILLANEQF
V gene: TRBV3-1
J gene: TRBJ2-1

CDR3 protein: ASSAFTGAPNNEQF
V gene: TRBV9
J gene: TRBJ2-1

CDR3 protein: ASSDTRAYEQY
V gene: TRBV5-6
J gene: TRBJ2-7

CDR3 protein: ASSEEDTGSYEQY
V gene: TRBV2
J gene: TRBJ2-7

CDR3 protein: ASSVATKEETQY
V gene: TRBV9
J gene: TRBJ2-5

CDR3 protein: ASSGLYGYT
V gene: TRBV12-3/TRBV12-4
J gene: TRBJ1-2

CDR3 protein: SARVRAGVFANEQF
V gene: TRBV20-1
J gene: TRBJ2-1

CDR3 protein: ASRRPTSGGEETQY
V gene: TRBV6-2/TRBV6-3
J gene: TRBJ2-5

CDR3 protein: ASSQFQETQY
V gene: TRBV3-1
J gene: TRBJ2-5

CDR3 protein: ASSLGDLGEQY
V gene: TRBV12-3/TRBV12-4
J gene: TRBJ2-7

CDR3 protein: SAEAGGTYEQY
V gene: TRBV20-1
J gene: TRBJ2-7

CDR3 protein: ASSLRDRGTEQY
V gene: TRBV7-2
J gene: TRBJ2-7

CDR3 protein: SARATGGPNKYEQY
V gene: TRBV20-1
J gene: TRBJ2-7

CDR3 protein: ASILSSRGGEQF
V gene: TRBV27
J gene: TRBJ2-1

CDR3 protein: ASSPELGRESPLH
V gene: TRBV6-1
J gene: TRBJ1-6

CDR3 protein: ASSQAGTGIRAQF
V gene: TRBV4-3
J gene: TRBJ2-1

CDR3 protein: ASRGTGQDTEAF
V gene: TRBV19
J gene: TRBJ1-1

CDR3 protein: ASSVAGTGNYNEQF
V gene: TRBV9
J gene: TRBJ2-1

CDR3 protein: ASRNRGSTNSPLH
V gene: TRBV7-6
J gene: TRBJ1-6

CDR3 protein: ASSRADKRDYEQY
V gene: TRBV28
J gene: TRBJ2-7

CDR3 protein: ASTPGGPSPHQPQH
V gene: TRBV7-6
J gene: TRBJ1-5

CDR3 protein: ATSDLGGSETQY
V gene: TRBV24-1
J gene: TRBJ2-5

CDR3 protein: ASSPGPGWTEAF
V gene: TRBV4-1
J gene: TRBJ1-1

CDR3 protein: ATSRVVGGTGNTIY
V gene: TRBV15
J gene: TRBJ1-3

CDR3 protein: ASKTGRNYGYT
V gene: TRBV19
J gene: TRBJ1-2

CDR3 protein: ASSPQGHSYEQY
V gene: TRBV18
J gene: TRBJ2-7

CDR3 protein: ASSFWAYSDYGYT
V gene: TRBV27
J gene: TRBJ1-2

CDR3 protein: ASSGNRETQY
V gene: TRBV2
J gene: TRBJ2-5